The 15 T cell receptor beta chains below come from one sample, sequenced in a study of cytomegalovirus exposure and HLA in healthy donors. Assay: immunoSEQ multiplex PCR; the TCRdb copy retains only in-frame clones and omits some. The table records about 78,000 clones, 90% to 96% of them present only once. The material sequenced was PBMCs. Every receptor here comes from a young man in good health and CMV-seropositive.

CDR3 amino acids: CASSQERTAYTDTQYF. CDR3 DNA: TGTGCCAGCAGCCAAGAAAGGACAGCTTACACAGATACGCAGTATTTT. The chain employs TRBV14 and TRBJ2-3, with D perhaps TRBD1 (6 bases). V was cut by 0 bases and J by 2 bases, with 12 bases left in between. The CDR3 is made up of 16 amino acids. Germline V gene data show CDR1 as SGHDN and CDR2 as FVKESK.

The CDR3 nucleotides are TGCAGCGTTGGTTGGGGGGCCGGGGAGCTGTTTTTT. This gives the protein CSVGWGAGELFF. The J gene is TRBJ2-2, the V gene TRBV29-1; the D gene is possibly TRBD2 (6 bases). Germline V gene lookup returns CDR1 SQVTM and CDR2 ANQGSEA. This CDR3 is 12 amino acids long. Trimming stripped 4 bases from V and 6 bases from J, with 9 bases between.

This rearrangement joins TRBV2 to TRBJ1-5; 7 bases agree with TRBD1. The CDR3 covers 15 residues. V gave up 6 bases and J gave up 2 bases; unmatched junction bases: 7. Germline values: CDR1 SNHLY, CDR2 FYNNEI. The CDR3 coding sequence is TGTGCCAGCAGAAGACAGGGTAACGGCAATCAGCCCCAGCATTTT. It specifies CASRRQGNGNQPQHF.

The chain carries TRBV30 and TRBJ2-3; D is uncertain. Germline V gene lookup returns CDR1 GTSNPN and CDR2 SVGIG (reference sequence). Trimming removed 6 bases from V and 2 bases from J, with 6 bases in between. This CDR3 has 11 amino acids. Here the CDR3 reads CACLYTDTQYF. In DNA, the CDR3 is TGTGCCTGTTTATACACAGATACGCAGTATTTT.

The chain couples TRBV15 to TRBJ1-4, with D unresolved. Per germline, CDR1 LNHNV and CDR2 YYDKDF (reference sequence). V shed 8 bases and J shed 4 bases, with 14 bases lying between them. This CDR3 spans 14 amino acids. CDR3 DNA sequence: TGTGCCACCCGGATGGGCGGACTTAATGAAAAACTGTTTTTT. Residues: CATRMGGLNEKLFF.

The chain links TRBV28 to TRBJ2-3; D not certain. CDR1 MDHEN and CDR2 SYDVKM come from the germline V gene. Trimming took off 2 bases at V and 0 bases at J, with 15 bases between the two ends. The length of the CDR3 is 17 residues. The CDR3 loop is CASSLGVGHSSTDTQYF. The CDR3 DNA is TGTGCCAGCAGTTTAGGAGTCGGTCATTCTAGCACAGATACGCAGTATTTT.

The chain joins TRBV5-1 to TRBJ1-1; 7 nucleotides line up with TRBD1. Germline CDR1 is SGHRS and CDR2 is YFSETQ. J was trimmed by 3 bases and V by 2 bases; bases with no gene match: 7. This CDR3 spans 15 amino acids. CDR3 nucleotide sequence: TGCGCCAGCAGCTTTGACAGGGCTCCCTACACTGAAGCTTTCTTT. This gives the protein CASSFDRAPYTEAFF.

This chain connects TRBV7-9 to TRBJ2-7; TRBD2 aligns across 7 bases. Germline V gene lookup returns CDR1 SEHNR and CDR2 FQNEAQ (reference sequence). The CDR3 is 14 amino acids. Unmatched junction bases numbered 8, after V lost 7 bases and J lost 2 bases. The CDR3 DNA reads as TGTGCCAGCAAGGGGAAAGCGGGGCCCTACGAGCAGTACTTC. It specifies CASKGKAGPYEQYF.

V is TRBV4-1 and J is TRBJ2-1; 10 bases agree with TRBD2. The V gene's germline CDR1 is MGHRA and CDR2 YSYEKL. Losses at the gene ends were 4 bases for V and 6 bases for J; bases not matched to a gene: 6. The CDR3 loop spans 15 amino acids. The CDR3 spells CASSPPAGGPNEQFF. In DNA, the CDR3 is TGCGCCAGCAGCCCCCCAGCGGGAGGGCCCAATGAGCAGTTCTTC.

The chain carries TRBV18 and TRBJ1-1; D is undetermined. The CDR3 sequence is 12 residues long. The V gene's germline CDR1 is KGHSH and CDR2 LQKENI. The V end lost 3 bases, the J end lost 4 bases, and 6 bases lay between the germline ends. The DNA for the CDR3 is TGTGCCAGCTCACCGTCGGGCACTGAAGCTTTCTTT. Protein: CASSPSGTEAFF.

This sequence joins TRBV12-2 and TRBJ2-7; TRBD2, as called in the table, went unchecked against the DNA. TRBV12-2 is classified as a pseudogene. There are 11 residues in the CDR3. The CDR3 is CAYRRGYEQYF. In DNA form, the CDR3 reads TGTGCCTACCGGAGAGGGTACGAGCAGTACTTC.

The chain uses TRBV28 and TRBJ1-5, with D unclear. The CDR3 contains 15 residues. Trimming removed 2 bases at V and 6 bases at J, with 14 bases between. Per germline, CDR1 MDHEN and CDR2 SYDVKM. CDR3 region: CASSLGSGRSQPQHF. The CDR3 region has the DNA TGTGCCAGCAGTTTAGGGTCAGGCAGAAGTCAGCCCCAGCATTTT.

V usage is TRBV5-1 and J usage is TRBJ1-1, with D maybe TRBD1 (5 bases). CDR1 and CDR2 from the germline V gene are SGHRS and YFSETQ. The CDR3 extends over 15 amino acids. V lost 3 bases and J 1 base, leaving 13 bases between the germline ends. CDR3 sequence (DNA): TGCGCCAGCAGCTCACAACAGGATCCGAACACTGAAGCTTTCTTT. Amino acids: CASSSQQDPNTEAFF.

The V call is TRBV6-5, the J call TRBJ2-2; the match to TRBD1 covers 7 bases. Germline V gene sequence: CDR1 MNHEY, CDR2 SVGAGI. CDR3 length: 15 residues. V shed 6 bases and J 3 bases; nucleotides not matched to a gene: 7. CDR3 bases: TGTGCCAGCAGAGCCGGGGACAGAGACACCGGGGAGCTGTTTTTT. This translates into CASRAGDRDTGELFF.

The chain joins TRBV28 to TRBJ2-1; no clear D gene. V was pared by 6 bases and J by 5 bases, with 5 bases between. Germline values: CDR1 MDHEN, CDR2 SYDVKM. The CDR3 consists of 11 residues. The CDR3, as DNA: TGTGCCAGCAGGTCGGACAATGAGCAGTTCTTC. As protein: CASRSDNEQFF.